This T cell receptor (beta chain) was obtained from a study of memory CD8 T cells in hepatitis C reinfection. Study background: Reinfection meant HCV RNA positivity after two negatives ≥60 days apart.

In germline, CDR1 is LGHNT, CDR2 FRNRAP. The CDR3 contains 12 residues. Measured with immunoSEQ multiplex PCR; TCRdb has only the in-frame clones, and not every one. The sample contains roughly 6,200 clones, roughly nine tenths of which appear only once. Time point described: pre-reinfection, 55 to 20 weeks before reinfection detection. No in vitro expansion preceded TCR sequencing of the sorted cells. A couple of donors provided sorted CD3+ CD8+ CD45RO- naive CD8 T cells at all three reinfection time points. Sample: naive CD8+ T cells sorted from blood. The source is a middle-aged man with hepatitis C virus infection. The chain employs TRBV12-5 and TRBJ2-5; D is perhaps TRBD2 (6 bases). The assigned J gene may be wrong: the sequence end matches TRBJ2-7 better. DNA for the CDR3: TGTGCTAGTGGTTTTTCTAGCGCCGAGCAGTACTTC. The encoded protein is CASGFSSAEQYF.